The source of this T cell receptor beta chain is a study of T cells in Graves' hyperthyroidism and ophthalmopathy. This CDR3 comprises 15 residues. Germline CDR1 reads DFQATT; CDR2 reads SNEGSKA (reference sequence). V lost 3 bases, J lost 3 bases, and 8 bases stayed unmatched. Turning to this clonotype: Its specificity is not known.

General study results and limits: Most clonotypes that expanded in the thyroid above 0.001 also showed up in blood. A 13 V-J signature model discriminated ophthalmopathy versus stable hyperthyroidism.

Amplification of TCR beta CDR3 regions was performed using RNA transcripts as template. HTBI primers were employed in a first-round RT-PCR of the TCR CDR3. From the multiplex PCR reads, TCRdb called clonotypes with MiXCR, one entry per CDR3 protein. The repertoire consists of around 110,000 distinct CDR3 sequences, with roughly 15% occurring once and the leading ten covering less than 50%. The TCR originated in a woman aged 50 to 65 with Graves' hyperthyroidism. The specimen sequenced was blood. The gene calls are TRBV20-1 and TRBJ1-3; TRBD1 aligns across 7 bases. The CDR3 coding sequence is TGCAGTGCTAGCGGTGTCAGGGGGATTGGAAACACCATATATTTT. The encoded protein is CSASGVRGIGNTIYF.